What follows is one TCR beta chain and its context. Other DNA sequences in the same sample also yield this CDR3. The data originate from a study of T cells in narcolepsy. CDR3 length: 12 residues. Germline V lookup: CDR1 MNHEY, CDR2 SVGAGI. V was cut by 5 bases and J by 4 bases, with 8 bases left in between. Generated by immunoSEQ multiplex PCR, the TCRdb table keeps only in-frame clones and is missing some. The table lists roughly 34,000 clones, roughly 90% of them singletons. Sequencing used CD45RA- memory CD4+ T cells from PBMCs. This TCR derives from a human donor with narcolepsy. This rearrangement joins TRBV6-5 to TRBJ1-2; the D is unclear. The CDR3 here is CASSEVGYGYTF. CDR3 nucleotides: TGTGCCAGCAGTGAAGTGGGCTATGGCTACACCTTC.